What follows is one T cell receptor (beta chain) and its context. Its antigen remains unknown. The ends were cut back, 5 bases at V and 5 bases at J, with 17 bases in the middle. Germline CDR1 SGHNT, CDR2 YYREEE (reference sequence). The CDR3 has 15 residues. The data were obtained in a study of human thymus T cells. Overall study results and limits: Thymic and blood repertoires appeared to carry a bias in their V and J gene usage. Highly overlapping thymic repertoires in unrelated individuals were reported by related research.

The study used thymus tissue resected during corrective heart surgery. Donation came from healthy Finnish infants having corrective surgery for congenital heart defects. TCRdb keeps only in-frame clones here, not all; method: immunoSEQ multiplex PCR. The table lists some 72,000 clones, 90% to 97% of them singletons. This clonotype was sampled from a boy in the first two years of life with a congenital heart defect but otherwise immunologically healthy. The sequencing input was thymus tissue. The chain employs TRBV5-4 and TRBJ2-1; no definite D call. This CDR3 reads CASSSPGTSHNEQFF. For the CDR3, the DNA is TGTGCCAGCAGTTCTCCCGGCACATCCCACAATGAGCAGTTCTTC.